This T cell receptor beta chain appears in the sequencing data of a study of identifying expanded T cells in peripheral blood. The table came from immunoSEQ multiplex PCR; TCRdb's copy has only in-frame clones and leaves some out. The data contain under 110,000 clones, around 85% of them singletons. This clone was counted ten times or more. The germline V and J ends were trimmed by 0 bases and 2 bases, with 11 bases remaining between them. This CDR3 is 17 amino acids long. Germline lookup yields CDR1 LGHNA and CDR2 YSLEER. The chain recombines TRBV4-3 with TRBJ2-6; D might be TRBD1 (5 bases). Material for sequencing was blood. The sequence derives from a person aged 18 to 75 in good health. This chain's CDR3 is CASSQDGQGTGANVLTF. The DNA of the CDR3 is TGCGCCAGCAGCCAAGATGGGCAGGGAACTGGGGCCAACGTCCTGACTTTC.